This T cell receptor beta chain was observed in a study of post-analysis software for immune sequencing data. Study information: Recorded disease courses covered relapsing-remitting, secondary progressive and progressive-relapsing multiple sclerosis. Some patients had no subtype annotation. General study points: Multiple sclerosis patients had significantly lower normalized Chao1 diversity than controls. With F measure, samples from one preparation batch clustered together strongly. TRBV segments more frequent in patients than in controls numbered five and included TRBV5-6, TRBV5-1 and TRBV20-1.

Germline V lookup: CDR1 MDHEN, CDR2 SYDVKM. The CDR3 runs to 14 residues. With 7 bases removed from V and 3 bases from J, the gap between germline ends came to 14 bases. This clonotype was seen a few times. Its antigen is undetermined. TCR beta cDNA libraries included unique molecular identifiers. TCRdb called the PCR reads again in MiXCR, with one record for every CDR3 protein. The sample contains about 800,000 distinct CDR3 sequences, about 32% of which appear only once. The receptor was derived from a girl between 5 and 17 years old with multiple sclerosis. The sequenced sample was blood. V and J are TRBV28 and TRBJ2-3; tentatively, D is TRBD2 (5 bases). The CDR3 region is CASTSGLGTDTQYF. The CDR3 bases are TGTGCCAGCACCTCGGGGTTAGGTACAGATACGCAGTATTTT.